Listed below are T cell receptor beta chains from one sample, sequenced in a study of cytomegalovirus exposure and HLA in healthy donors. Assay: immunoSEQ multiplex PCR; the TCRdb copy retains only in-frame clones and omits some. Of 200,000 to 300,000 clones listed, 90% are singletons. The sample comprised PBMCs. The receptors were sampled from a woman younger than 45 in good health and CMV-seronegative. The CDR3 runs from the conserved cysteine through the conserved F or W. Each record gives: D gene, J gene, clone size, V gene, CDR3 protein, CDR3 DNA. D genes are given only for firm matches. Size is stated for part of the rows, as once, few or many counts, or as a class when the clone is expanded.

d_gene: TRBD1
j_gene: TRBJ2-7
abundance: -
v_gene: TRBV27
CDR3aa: CASTPGTGIYEQYF
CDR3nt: TGTGCCAGCACCCCCGGGACAGGGATATACGAGCAGTACTTC

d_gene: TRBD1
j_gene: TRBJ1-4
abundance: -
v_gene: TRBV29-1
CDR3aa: CSVRQGDLLFF
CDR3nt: TGCAGCGTCCGACAGGGGGATTTACTGTTTTTT

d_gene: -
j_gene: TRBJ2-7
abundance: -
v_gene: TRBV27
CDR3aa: CASSAGTDYEQYF
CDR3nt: TGTGCCAGCAGCGCCGGGACTGACTACGAGCAGTACTTC

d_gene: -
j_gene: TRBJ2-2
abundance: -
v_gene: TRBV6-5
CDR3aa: CASSASLTGELFF
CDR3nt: TGTGCCAGCAGCGCGAGCCTCACCGGGGAGCTGTTTTTT

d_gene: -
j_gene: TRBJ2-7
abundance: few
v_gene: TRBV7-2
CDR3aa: CASSLEYRVEQYF
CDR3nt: TGTGCCAGCAGCTTAGAATACAGGGTAGAGCAGTACTTC

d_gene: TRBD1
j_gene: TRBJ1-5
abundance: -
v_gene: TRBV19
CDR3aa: CASWTGANQPQHF
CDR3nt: TGTGCCAGTTGGACAGGGGCAAATCAGCCCCAGCATTTT

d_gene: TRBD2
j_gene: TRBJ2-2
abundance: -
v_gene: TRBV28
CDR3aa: CASSLVGGRATIANTGELFF
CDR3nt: TGTGCCAGCAGTTTAGTTGGCGGGAGAGCCACTATCGCGAACACCGGGGAGCTGTTTTTT

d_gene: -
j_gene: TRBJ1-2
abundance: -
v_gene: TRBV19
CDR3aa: CASREGGNYGYTF
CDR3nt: TGTGCCAGTAGAGAAGGGGGAAACTATGGCTACACCTTC

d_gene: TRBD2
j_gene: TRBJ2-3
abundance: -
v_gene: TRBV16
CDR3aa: CASSQFFSGSTDTQYF
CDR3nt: TGTGCCAGCAGCCAATTCTTTAGCGGGAGCACAGATACGCAGTATTTT

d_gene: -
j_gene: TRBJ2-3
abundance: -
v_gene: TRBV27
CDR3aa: CASRTADTQYF
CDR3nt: TGTGCCAGCAGGACCGCAGATACGCAGTATTTT

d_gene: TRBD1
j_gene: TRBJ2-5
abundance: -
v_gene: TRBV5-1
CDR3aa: CASSSTGTGALFQTQYF
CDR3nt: TGCGCCAGCAGCTCAACCGGGACAGGGGCGCTGTTTCAGACCCAGTACTTC

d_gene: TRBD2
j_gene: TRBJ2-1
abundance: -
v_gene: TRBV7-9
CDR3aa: CASSQGGEYNEQFF
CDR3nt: TGTGCCAGCAGCCAGGGAGGGGAGTACAATGAGCAGTTCTTC

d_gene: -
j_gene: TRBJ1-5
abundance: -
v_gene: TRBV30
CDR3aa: CAWNQGSNQPQHF
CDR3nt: TGTGCCTGGAACCAGGGGAGCAATCAGCCCCAGCATTTT

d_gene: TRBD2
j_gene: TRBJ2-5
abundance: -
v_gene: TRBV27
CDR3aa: CASRTSGLAGVETQYF
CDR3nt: TGTGCCAGCAGGACCTCGGGACTAGCGGGAGTAGAGACCCAGTACTTC

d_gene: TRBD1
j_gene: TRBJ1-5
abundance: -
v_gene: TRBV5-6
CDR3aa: CASSPGTESNQPQHF
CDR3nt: TGTGCCAGCAGCCCCGGGACAGAGAGCAATCAGCCCCAGCATTTT

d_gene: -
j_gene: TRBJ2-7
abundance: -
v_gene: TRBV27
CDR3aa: CASSLWGRVASSYEQYF
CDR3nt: TGTGCCAGCAGTTTATGGGGTCGAGTGGCTAGCTCCTACGAGCAGTACTTC

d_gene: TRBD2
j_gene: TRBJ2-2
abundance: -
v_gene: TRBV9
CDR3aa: CASSETGLAGSGESGELFF
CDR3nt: TGTGCCAGCAGCGAGACGGGACTAGCGGGATCGGGTGAAAGCGGGGAGCTGTTTTTT

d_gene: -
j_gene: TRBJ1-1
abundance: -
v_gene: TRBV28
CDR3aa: CASSSYGTYTEAFF
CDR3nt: TGTGCCAGCAGTTCATATGGGACATACACTGAAGCTTTCTTT

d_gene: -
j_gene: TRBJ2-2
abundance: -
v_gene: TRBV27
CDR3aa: CASSPLTGELFF
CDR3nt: TGTGCCAGCAGTCCGCTCACCGGGGAGCTGTTTTTT

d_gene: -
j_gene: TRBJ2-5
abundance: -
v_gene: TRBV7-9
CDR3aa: CASSPIGRQETQYF
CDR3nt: TGTGCCAGCAGCCCGATTGGCCGCCAAGAGACCCAGTACTTC

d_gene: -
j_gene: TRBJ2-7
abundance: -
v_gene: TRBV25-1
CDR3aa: CASSETGTYEQYF
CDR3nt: TGTGCCAGCAGTGAGACAGGCACCTACGAGCAGTACTTC

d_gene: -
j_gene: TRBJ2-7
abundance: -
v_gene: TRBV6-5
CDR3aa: CASRPGLTYEQYF
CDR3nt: TGTGCCAGCCGCCCGGGTCTCACCTACGAGCAGTACTTC

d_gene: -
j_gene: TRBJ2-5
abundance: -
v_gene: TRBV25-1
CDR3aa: CASSEFVQETQYF
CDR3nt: TGTGCCAGCAGTGAATTTGTCCAAGAGACCCAGTACTTC